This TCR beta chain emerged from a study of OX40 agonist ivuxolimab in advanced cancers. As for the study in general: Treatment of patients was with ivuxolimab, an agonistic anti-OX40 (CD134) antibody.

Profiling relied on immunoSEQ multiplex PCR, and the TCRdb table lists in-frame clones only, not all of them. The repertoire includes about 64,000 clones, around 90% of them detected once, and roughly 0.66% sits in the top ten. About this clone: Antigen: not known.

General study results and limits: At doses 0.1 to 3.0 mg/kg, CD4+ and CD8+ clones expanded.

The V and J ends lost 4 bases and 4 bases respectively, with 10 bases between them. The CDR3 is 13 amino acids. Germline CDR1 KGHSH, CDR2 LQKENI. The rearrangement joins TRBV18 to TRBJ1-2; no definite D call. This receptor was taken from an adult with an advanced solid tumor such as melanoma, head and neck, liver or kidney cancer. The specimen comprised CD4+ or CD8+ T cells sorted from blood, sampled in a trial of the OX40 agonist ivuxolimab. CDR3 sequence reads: CASSRREGYGYTF. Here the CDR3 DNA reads TGTGCCAGCTCACGGAGGGAGGGCTATGGCTACACCTTC. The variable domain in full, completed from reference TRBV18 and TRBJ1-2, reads NAGVMQNPRHLVRRRGQEARLRCSPMKGHSHVYWYRQLPEEGLKFMVYLQKENIIDESGMPKERFSAEFPKEGPSILRIQQVVRGDSAAYFCASSRREGYGYTFGSGTRLTVV.